A single sample gave rise to the 5 T cell receptor beta chains below, sequenced in a study of T-cell reconstitution after alpha-beta-depleted transplantation in children. For TCRbeta, the library was prepared with unique molecular identifiers. MiXCR, run by TCRdb on the PCR reads, gives a single entry per CDR3 protein. The table lists 240,000 or so distinct CDR3 sequences, 12% of them singletons. The sequencing here drew on PBMCs from the stem cell graft donor, taken from the stem cell graft. The receptor source for this set is a human donor who donated a stem cell graft to a child with acute lymphoblastic leukemia.

The table lists this clonotype with many counts. This sequence joins TRBV7-6 and TRBJ2-7; 9 nucleotides align to TRBD1. Trimming removed 1 base from V and 3 bases from J; junction bases left unmatched: 1. In germline, CDR1 is SGHVS, CDR2 FNYEAQ. This CDR3 is built from 14 residues. CDR3 loop: CASSLDRGLYEQYF. CDR3 DNA sequence: TGTGCCAGCAGCTTAGACAGGGGGCTCTACGAGCAGTACTTC.

The table lists this clonotype with many counts. The chain couples TRBV28 to TRBJ2-7; D is perhaps TRBD1 (5 bases). V shed 3 bases and J shed 6 bases, with 12 bases lying between them. Germline V gene data show CDR1 as MDHEN and CDR2 as SYDVKM. The CDR3 has 13 residues. The CDR3 DNA sequence: TGTGCCAGCAGTTTCAAGGGGAACCCCGAGCAGTACTTC. It yields the protein CASSFKGNPEQYF.

This clonotype was observed many times. This rearrangement joins TRBV18 to TRBJ2-1; D tentatively fits TRBD1 or TRBD2 (6 bases each). The CDR3 is made up of 15 amino acids. The V end lost 4 bases, the J end lost 6 bases, and 16 bases lay between the germline ends. Per the germline V gene, CDR1 is KGHSH and CDR2 is LQKENI. CDR3 sequence reads: CASSQGGSGGNEQFF. In nucleotides, the CDR3 is TGTGCCAGCTCACAAGGGGGGTCCGGGGGCAATGAGCAGTTCTTC.

This clonotype was counted many times. The chain couples TRBV20-1 to TRBJ1-1; D remains ambiguous. Germline V gene sequence: CDR1 DFQATT, CDR2 SNEGSKA (reference sequence). The V gene lost 6 bases and the J gene lost 0 bases, with 14 bases spanning the gap. This CDR3 comprises 14 residues. The CDR3 DNA sequence: TGCAGTGCCACGGCCTCCTTCATGAACACTGAAGCTTTCTTT. Its translation: CSATASFMNTEAFF.

A word on this clonotype: This could be a read error, since a much larger clone is one nucleotide away. The chain links TRBV9 to TRBJ1-2; the D gene is possibly TRBD1 (6 bases). This CDR3 contains 15 residues. Germline CDR1 is SGDLS and CDR2 is YYNGEE. CDR3 sequence reads: CASSVAHGQTYGCTF. As DNA, the CDR3 is TGTGCCAGCAGCGTAGCTCACGGACAGACCTATGGCTGCACCTTC.